The 7 T cell receptor beta chains below all came from one sample that was sequenced in a study of T cells in Graves' hyperthyroidism and ophthalmopathy. Amplified regions were TCR beta CDR3 sequences from RNA transcripts. An initial round of RT-PCR targeting the TCR CDR3 relied on the HTBI primer set. TCRdb recomputed calls from the multiplex PCR reads with MiXCR, one row per CDR3 protein. The table has over 350,000 distinct CDR3 sequences, roughly 15% seen once. Material for sequencing was blood. The source of these receptors is a man between 18 and 35 years old with Graves' ophthalmopathy.

The sample holds many counts of this clonotype. This sequence joins TRBV7-9 and TRBJ2-7; the D gene could be TRBD1 or TRBD2 (5 bases each). V was clipped by 1 base and J by 0 bases, with 10 bases between them. The germline CDR1 and CDR2 sequences are SEHNR and FQNEAQ (reference sequence). CDR3 length equals 15 residues. This chain's CDR3 is CASSLEWDLSYEQYF. The CDR3 DNA sequence: TGTGCCAGCAGCTTAGAGTGGGACCTCTCCTACGAGCAGTACTTC.

This clonotype came up a few times. The chain carries TRBV6-1 and TRBJ1-2; 7 bases are a match to TRBD1. Per the germline V gene, CDR1 is MNHNS and CDR2 is SASEGT. CDR3 length: 12 residues. V lost 6 bases to trimming and J lost 4 bases; unmatched junction nucleotides: 2. CDR3 coding DNA: TGTGCCAGCAGGGACAGGAGCTATGGCTACACCTTC. Translating it yields CASRDRSYGYTF.

This clonotype was detected many times. The V and J genes are TRBV18 and TRBJ1-3; D remains ambiguous. Trimming stripped 0 bases from V and 0 bases from J, with 6 bases between. Germline V CDR1 and CDR2: KGHSH, LQKENI. The CDR3 consists of 15 residues. CDR3 in DNA: TGTGCCAGCTCACCACCGTCGGGCTCTGGAAACACCATATATTTT. This gives the protein CASSPPSGSGNTIYF.

The chain links TRBV6-9 to TRBJ2-5, with a tentative D call TRBD2 (5 bases). CDR1 and CDR2 (germline): MNHGY, SVAAGI. The CDR3 covers 14 residues. V lost 3 bases to trimming and J lost 4 bases, with 12 bases between them. CDR3 loop: CASSYEGSGETQYF. CDR3 nucleotide sequence: TGTGCCAGCAGTTACGAAGGAAGCGGAGAGACCCAGTACTTC.

The chain uses TRBV7-2 and TRBJ2-7, with D perhaps matching TRBD2 (7 bases). This CDR3 has 16 residues. Germline V gene lookup returns CDR1 SGHTA and CDR2 FQGNSA. V gave up 5 bases and J gave up 3 bases, with 20 bases separating them. DNA of the CDR3: TGTGCCAGCAGCCTCTCCTTGGGGGGGACACGCTACGAGCAGTACTTC. Its protein is CASSLSLGGTRYEQYF.

This clonotype was observed once. The gene calls are TRBV7-6 and TRBJ2-1; TRBD2 aligns across 9 bases. The CDR3 is 16 amino acids. Trimming at V came to 2 bases and at J to 1 base, leaving 3 bases not matched to a gene. Looked up from germline, CDR1 is SGHVS and CDR2 is FNYEAQ. CDR3 in DNA: TGTGCCAGCAGCTTACGTAGCGGGGGTTCCTACAATGAGCAGTTCTTC. Translated: CASSLRSGGSYNEQFF.

This clonotype was picked up many times. V is TRBV5-1 and J is TRBJ2-1, with D perhaps matching TRBD1 or TRBD2 (5 bases each). In germline, CDR1 is SGHRS, CDR2 YFSETQ. Deletions cut 2 bases from V and 5 bases from J, with 8 bases between. This CDR3 comprises 13 residues. CDR3 amino acids: CASSFQGDNEQFF. CDR3 bases: TGCGCCAGCAGCTTCCAGGGAGACAATGAGCAGTTCTTC.